This T cell receptor beta chain was obtained from a study of T cells in narcolepsy. CDR3 length: 15 amino acids. Germline values: CDR1 MNHEY, CDR2 SVGAGI. V lost 1 base, J lost 3 bases, and 12 bases lay in between. Some clones are missing from TCRdb's copy, which holds only in-frame ones; the method was immunoSEQ multiplex PCR. The sample contains 27,000 or so clones, roughly 80% of which appear only once. The V gene is TRBV6-5, the J gene TRBJ1-1; TRBD1 is a possible D gene (5 bases). Input material: CD45RA- memory CD4+ T cells from PBMCs. This clonotype originated in a human donor with narcolepsy. The CDR3 loop is CASSYFGGWDTEAFF. In nucleotides, the CDR3 is TGTGCCAGCAGTTACTTTGGGGGGTGGGACACTGAAGCTTTCTTT.